The T cell receptor beta chain under discussion was sequenced for a study of T-cell reconstitution after alpha-beta-depleted transplantation in children. Points from the study as a whole: For some patients, TCRbeta diversity was high at day 60 because of recipient T cells and thymic progenitors that survived. T-cell numbers and diversity, one year after transplant, stemmed largely from T cells that were newly produced.

From germline, CDR1 is SGHRS and CDR2 YFSETQ. Between the trimmed V and J ends, which lost 4 bases and 5 bases, there was a span of 14 bases. The CDR3 extends over 14 amino acids. This clonotype has more than one count but fewer than ten. Its antigen remains unidentified. During its preparation, the TCRbeta library received unique molecular identifiers. TCRdb re-analysed the PCR reads in MiXCR, keeping a single row per CDR3 protein. The profile shows about 580,000 distinct CDR3 sequences, 25% to 30% of them singletons. The chain employs TRBV5-1 and TRBJ2-3; TRBD1 might be the D (6 bases). This material consisted of PBMCs, taken before TCRalphabeta/CD19-depleted stem cell transplant. This clonotype was obtained from a boy younger than two with Wiskott-Aldrich syndrome, due to receive a stem cell transplant. The CDR3 sequence is CASSRDIGEDTQYF. DNA of the CDR3: TGCGCCAGCAGCCGGGACATTGGTGAAGATACGCAGTATTTT.